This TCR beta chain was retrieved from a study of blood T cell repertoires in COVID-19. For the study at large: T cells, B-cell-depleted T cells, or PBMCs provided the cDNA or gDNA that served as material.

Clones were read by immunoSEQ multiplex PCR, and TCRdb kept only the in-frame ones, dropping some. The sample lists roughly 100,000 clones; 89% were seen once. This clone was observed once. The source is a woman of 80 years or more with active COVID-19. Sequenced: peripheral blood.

The CDR3 reads CASSLLSSGANVLTF. Here the CDR3 DNA reads TGTGCCAGCAGCCTCCTTAGCTCTGGGGCCAACGTCCTGACTTTC. The J gene is TRBJ2-6, the V gene TRBV28; D gene uncertain. This CDR3 spans 15 amino acids. CDR1 and CDR2 from the germline V gene are MDHEN and SYDVKM. V lost 6 bases to trimming and J lost 0 bases, with 9 bases between them.